The T cell receptor beta chain described here comes from a study of naive and memory T cell subsets. Study-wide results and caveats: The power law exponent of TCR abundance differed between naive and memory cells. In CD4 and CD8 cells, diversity dropped from naive through EMRA.

An equimolar mix of two oligonucleotides served as the beta constant-region primer for TRBC1 and TRBC2. Ligation attached a single-stranded oligonucleotide with a 12-nucleotide UMI and the SP2 primer to the cDNA 3' end. Each CDR3 protein gets one entry after TCRdb re-called the UMI-ligation and nested PCR reads with MiXCR. The sample holds approximately 140,000 distinct CDR3 sequences, approximately 15% seen once. In the case of this clonotype: Its antigen is still unknown.

The CDR3 covers 13 residues. Germline V gene data show CDR1 as SNHLY and CDR2 as FYNNEI. With 6 bases clipped from V and 5 bases from J, the junction kept 6 bases outside the gene matches. The sequenced sample was naive CD4+ T cells from blood. The V call is TRBV2, the J call TRBJ2-7; TRBD1 agrees at 8 bases. This TCR derives from a human donor in good health. CDR3 sequence: CASRTGDLNEQYF. The DNA for the CDR3 is TGTGCCAGCAGGACAGGGGATCTCAACGAGCAGTACTTC.